The TCR beta chain described here comes from a study of T cells after yellow fever vaccination. There are many counts of this clonotype. Antigen unknown. Study results and limitations: Clones from primary vaccination mostly reappeared after the booster (over 95% CD4, roughly 87% CD8).

Researchers made TCR cDNA using 5'RACE template switching, and this step added a universal primer site and UMIs. From the 5' RACE reads, TCRdb called clonotypes with MiXCR, one entry per CDR3 protein. In the table there are about 260,000 distinct CDR3 sequences, 10% to 15% of which are singletons. Trimming cost V 9 bases and J 3 bases; bases outside gene matches: 13. The germline V gene has CDR1 SGHTA and CDR2 FQGNSA. The CDR3 totals 15 residues. The clonotype comes from a young man who received the YFV17D yellow fever vaccine. The sample here was CD4+ T cells sorted from PBMCs, taken 45 days after the yellow fever booster vaccination. J is TRBJ2-7 and V is TRBV7-2, with 8 bases aligning to TRBD1. CDR3 sequence (DNA): TGTGCCAGTGGTTACCTTACAGGGGGGAGCTACGAGCAGTACTTC. As protein: CASGYLTGGSYEQYF.